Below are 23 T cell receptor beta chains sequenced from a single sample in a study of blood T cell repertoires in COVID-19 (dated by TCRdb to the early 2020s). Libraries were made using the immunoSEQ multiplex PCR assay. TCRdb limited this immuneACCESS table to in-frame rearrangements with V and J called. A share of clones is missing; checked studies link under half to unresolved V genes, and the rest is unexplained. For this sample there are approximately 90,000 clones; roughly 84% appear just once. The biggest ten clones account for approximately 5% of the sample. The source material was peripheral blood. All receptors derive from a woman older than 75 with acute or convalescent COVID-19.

Here the CDR3 reads CSASFTGNYGYTF. As DNA, the CDR3 is TGCAGTGCTAGTTTTACGGGAAACTATGGCTACACCTTC. This sequence joins TRBV20-1 and TRBJ1-2; no definite D call. The germline CDR1 and CDR2 sequences are DFQATT and SNEGSKA (reference sequence). Trimming shortened V by 3 bases and J by 2 bases, and 10 bases separated the two germline ends. The CDR3 spans 13 residues.

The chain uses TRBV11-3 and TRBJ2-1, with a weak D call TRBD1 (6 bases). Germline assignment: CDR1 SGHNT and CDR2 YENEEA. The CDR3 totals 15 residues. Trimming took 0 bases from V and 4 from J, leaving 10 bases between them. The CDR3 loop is CASSLDPGQYNEQFF. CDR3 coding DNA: TGTGCCAGCAGCTTAGATCCCGGACAGTACAATGAGCAGTTCTTC.

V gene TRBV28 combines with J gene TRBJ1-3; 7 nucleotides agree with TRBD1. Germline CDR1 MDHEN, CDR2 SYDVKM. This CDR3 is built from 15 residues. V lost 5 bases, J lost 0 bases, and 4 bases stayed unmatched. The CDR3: CASSETGFSGNTIYF. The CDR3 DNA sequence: TGTGCCAGCAGTGAGACAGGGTTCTCTGGAAACACCATATATTTT.

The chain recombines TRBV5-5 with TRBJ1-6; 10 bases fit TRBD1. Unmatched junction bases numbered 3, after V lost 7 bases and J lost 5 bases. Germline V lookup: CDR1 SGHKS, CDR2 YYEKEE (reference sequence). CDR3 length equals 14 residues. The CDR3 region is CASGGTGDNSPLHF. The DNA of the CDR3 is TGTGCCAGCGGCGGGACAGGGGATAATTCACCCCTCCACTTT.

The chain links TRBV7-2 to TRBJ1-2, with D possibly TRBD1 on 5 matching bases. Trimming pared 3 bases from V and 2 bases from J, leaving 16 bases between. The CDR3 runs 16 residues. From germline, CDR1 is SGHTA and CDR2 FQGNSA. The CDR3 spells CASSLGHLTANYGYTF. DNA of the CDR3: TGTGCCAGCAGCTTGGGCCATCTGACAGCCAACTATGGCTACACCTTC.

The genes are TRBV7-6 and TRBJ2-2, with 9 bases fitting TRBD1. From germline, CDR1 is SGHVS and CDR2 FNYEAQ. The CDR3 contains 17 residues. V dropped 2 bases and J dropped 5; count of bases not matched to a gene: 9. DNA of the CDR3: TGTGCCAGCAGCTTAAACCCGGGACAGGGAGGGACCGGGGAGCTGTTTTTT. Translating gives CASSLNPGQGGTGELFF.

The CDR3 sequence is CASSDSGVGYEQYF. The DNA of the CDR3 is TGCGCCAGCAGTGATTCAGGGGTCGGCTACGAGCAGTACTTC. This chain connects TRBV10-1 to TRBJ2-7, with D possibly being TRBD1 (6 bases). Germline lookup yields CDR1 WNHNN and CDR2 SYGVQD (reference sequence). The CDR3 covers 14 residues. V shed 3 bases and J shed 3 bases, with 12 bases lying between them.

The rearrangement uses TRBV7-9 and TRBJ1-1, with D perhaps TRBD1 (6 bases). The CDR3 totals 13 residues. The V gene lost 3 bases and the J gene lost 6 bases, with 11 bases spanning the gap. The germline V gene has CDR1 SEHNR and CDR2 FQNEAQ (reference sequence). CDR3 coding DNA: TGTGCCAGCAGCTTTAGACAGGTCGCTGAAGCTTTCTTT. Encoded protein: CASSFRQVAEAFF.

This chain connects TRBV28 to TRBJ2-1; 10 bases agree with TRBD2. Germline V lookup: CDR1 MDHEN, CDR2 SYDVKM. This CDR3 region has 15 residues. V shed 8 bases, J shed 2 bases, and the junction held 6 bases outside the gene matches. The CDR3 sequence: CASAPGTSAYNEQFF. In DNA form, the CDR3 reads TGTGCCAGCGCCCCCGGGACTAGCGCCTACAATGAGCAGTTCTTC.

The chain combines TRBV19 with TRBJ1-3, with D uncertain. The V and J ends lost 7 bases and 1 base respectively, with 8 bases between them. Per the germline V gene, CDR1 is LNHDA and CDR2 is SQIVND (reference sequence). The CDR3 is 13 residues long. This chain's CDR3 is CASTYTSGNTIYF. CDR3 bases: TGTGCCAGTACCTATACGTCTGGAAACACCATATATTTT. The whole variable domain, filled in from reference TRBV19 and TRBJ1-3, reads DGGITQSPKYLFRKEGQNVTLSCEQNLNHDAMYWYRQDPGQGLRLIYYSQIVNDFQKGDIAEGYSVSREKKESFPLTVTSAQKNPTAFYLCASTYTSGNTIYFGEGSWLTVV.

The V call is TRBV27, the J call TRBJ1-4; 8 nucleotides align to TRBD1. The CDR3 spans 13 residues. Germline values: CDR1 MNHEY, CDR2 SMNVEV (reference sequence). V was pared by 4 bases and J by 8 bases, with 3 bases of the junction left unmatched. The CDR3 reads CASSWDRREKLFF. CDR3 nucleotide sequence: TGTGCCAGCAGTTGGGACAGGAGGGAAAAACTGTTTTTT.

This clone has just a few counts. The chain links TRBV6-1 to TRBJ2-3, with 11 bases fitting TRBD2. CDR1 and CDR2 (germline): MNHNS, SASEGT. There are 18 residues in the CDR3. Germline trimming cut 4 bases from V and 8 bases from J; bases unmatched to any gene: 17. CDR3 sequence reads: CASSATTSLAGVPLTQYF. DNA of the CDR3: TGTGCCAGCAGTGCGACGACCTCACTAGCGGGGGTTCCCCTTACGCAGTATTTT.

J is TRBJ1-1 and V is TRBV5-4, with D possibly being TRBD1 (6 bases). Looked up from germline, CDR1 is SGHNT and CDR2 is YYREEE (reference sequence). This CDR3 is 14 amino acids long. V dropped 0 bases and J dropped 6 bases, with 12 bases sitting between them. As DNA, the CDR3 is TGTGCCAGCAGCTTGGCGGCAGGGGTTGCTGAAGCTTTCTTT. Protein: CASSLAAGVAEAFF.

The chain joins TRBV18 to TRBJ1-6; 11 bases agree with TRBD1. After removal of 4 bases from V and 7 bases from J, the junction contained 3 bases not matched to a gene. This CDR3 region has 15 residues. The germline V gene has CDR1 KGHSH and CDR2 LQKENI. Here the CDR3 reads CASSRGTGGNSPLHF. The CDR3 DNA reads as TGTGCCAGCTCACGCGGGACAGGGGGGAATTCACCCCTCCACTTT.

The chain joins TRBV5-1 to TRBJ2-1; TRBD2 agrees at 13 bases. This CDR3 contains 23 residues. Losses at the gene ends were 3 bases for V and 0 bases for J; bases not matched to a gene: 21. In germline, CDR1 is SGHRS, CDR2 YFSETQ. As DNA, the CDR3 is TGCGCCAGCAGCTGGGGCAGCCCGGGGAGACTAGCGGGGGGCCTCAGCTCCTACAATGAGCAGTTCTTC. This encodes CASSWGSPGRLAGGLSSYNEQFF.

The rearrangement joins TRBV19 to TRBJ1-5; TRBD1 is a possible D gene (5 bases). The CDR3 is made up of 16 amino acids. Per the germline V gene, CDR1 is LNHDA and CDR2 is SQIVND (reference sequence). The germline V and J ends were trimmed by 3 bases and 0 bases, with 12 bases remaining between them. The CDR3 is CASSIGRDYSNQPQHF. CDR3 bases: TGTGCCAGTAGTATTGGCAGGGACTATAGCAATCAGCCCCAGCATTTT.

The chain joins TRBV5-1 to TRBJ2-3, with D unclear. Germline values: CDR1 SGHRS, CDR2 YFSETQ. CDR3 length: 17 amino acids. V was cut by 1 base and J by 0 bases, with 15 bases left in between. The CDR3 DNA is TGCGCCAGCAGCTTGAATCCCCTAGGAGCGAGCACAGATACGCAGTATTTT. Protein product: CASSLNPLGASTDTQYF.

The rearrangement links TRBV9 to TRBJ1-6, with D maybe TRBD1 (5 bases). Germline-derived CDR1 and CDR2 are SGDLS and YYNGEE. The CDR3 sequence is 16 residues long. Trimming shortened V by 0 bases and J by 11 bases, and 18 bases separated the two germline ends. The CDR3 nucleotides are TGTGCCAGCAGCGTAGCGGCCGTCAGAGGGGAGGCACCCCTCCACTTT. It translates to CASSVAAVRGEAPLHF.

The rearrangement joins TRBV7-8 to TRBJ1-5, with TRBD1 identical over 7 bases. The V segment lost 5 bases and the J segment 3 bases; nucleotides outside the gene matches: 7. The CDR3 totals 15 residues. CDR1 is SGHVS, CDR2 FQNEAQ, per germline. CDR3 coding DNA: TGTGCCAGCAGCCCCGGACAGGACTACAATCAGCCCCAGCATTTT. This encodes CASSPGQDYNQPQHF.

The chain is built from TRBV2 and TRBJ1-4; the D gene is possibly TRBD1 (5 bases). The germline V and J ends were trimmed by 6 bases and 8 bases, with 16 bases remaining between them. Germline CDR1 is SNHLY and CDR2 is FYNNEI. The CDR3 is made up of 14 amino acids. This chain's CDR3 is CASSVGVVEEKLFF. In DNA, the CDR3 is TGTGCCAGCAGCGTAGGGGTAGTGGAGGAAAAACTGTTTTTT.

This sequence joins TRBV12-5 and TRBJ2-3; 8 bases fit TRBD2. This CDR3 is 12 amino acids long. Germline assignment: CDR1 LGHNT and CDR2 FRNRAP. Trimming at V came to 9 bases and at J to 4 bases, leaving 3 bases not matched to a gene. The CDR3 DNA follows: TGTGCTAGCAGCGGGGGAGCAGATACGCAGTATTTT. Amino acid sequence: CASSGGADTQYF.

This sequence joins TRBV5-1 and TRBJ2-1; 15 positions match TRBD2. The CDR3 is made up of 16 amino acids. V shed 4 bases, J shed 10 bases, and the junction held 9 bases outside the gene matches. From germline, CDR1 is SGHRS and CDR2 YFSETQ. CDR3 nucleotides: TGCGCCAGCAGCGACGGACTAGCGGGAGGGTATACAGAGCAGTTCTTC. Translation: CASSDGLAGGYTEQFF. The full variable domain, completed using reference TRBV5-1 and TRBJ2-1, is KAGVTQTPRYLIKTRGQQVTLSCSPISGHRSVSWYQQTPGQGLQFLFEYFSETQRNKGNFPGRFSGRQFSNSRSEMNVSTLELGDSALYLCASSDGLAGGYTEQFFGPGTRLTVL.

CDR3 in amino acids: CSVELPGIQNTEAFF. CDR3 bases: TGCAGCGTGGAGCTACCCGGGATTCAGAACACTGAAGCTTTCTTT. The chain links TRBV29-1 to TRBJ1-1; D remains ambiguous. Per the germline V gene, CDR1 is SQVTM and CDR2 is ANQGSEA. Trimming removed 6 bases from V and 1 base from J, with 18 bases in between. CDR3 length: 15 residues.